This is a list of T cell receptor beta chains from one sample in a study of blood T cells in healthy people across ages. From the 5' RACE reads, TCRdb called clonotypes with MiXCR, one entry per CDR3 protein. The sample lists 700,000 to 850,000 distinct CDR3 sequences; 50% to 65% were seen once. The sequenced sample was blood. The receptors were sampled from a man older than 75 in good health. Both conserved end residues are part of each CDR3. D genes are given only for firm matches. Only some rows state a clone size, as once, few, many or a class for expanded clones.

V gene: TRBV12-3/TRBV12-4
clone size: .
J gene: TRBJ1-6
D gene: TRBD1
CDR3 protein: CASTRDRGNSPLHF
CDR3 DNA: TGTGCCAGCACCAGGGACAGGGGAAATTCACCCCTCCACTTT

V gene: TRBV4-1
clone size: once
J gene: TRBJ2-1
D gene: .
CDR3 protein: CASSQDRYIWFF
CDR3 DNA: TGCGCCAGCAGCCAAGATAGGTATATCTGGTTCTTC

V gene: TRBV20-1
clone size: .
J gene: TRBJ2-6
D gene: TRBD2
CDR3 protein: CSAINGRAGGPGANVLTF
CDR3 DNA: TGCAGTGCCATCAACGGACGAGCGGGGGGTCCCGGGGCCAACGTCCTGACTTTC

V gene: TRBV5-5
clone size: few
J gene: TRBJ1-6
D gene: .
CDR3 protein: CASSLTNSPLHF
CDR3 DNA: TGTGCCAGCAGCTTGACTAATTCACCCCTCCACTTT

V gene: TRBV2
clone size: few
J gene: TRBJ1-6
D gene: .
CDR3 protein: CASSFTRQESSYNSPLHF
CDR3 DNA: TGTGCCAGCAGCTTCACCCGACAGGAGAGCTCCTATAATTCACCCCTCCACTTT

V gene: TRBV7-2
clone size: .
J gene: TRBJ2-3
D gene: .
CDR3 protein: CASSLDGGLHRYAYF
CDR3 DNA: TGTGCCAGCAGCTTAGACGGAGGGCTACACAGATACGCGTATTTT

V gene: TRBV6-2/TRBV6-3
clone size: .
J gene: TRBJ2-1
D gene: .
CDR3 protein: CASSYLGGRSYNEQFF
CDR3 DNA: TGTGCCAGCAGTTATCTCGGGGGCCGCTCCTACAATGAGCAGTTCTTC

V gene: TRBV20-1
clone size: .
J gene: TRBJ1-2
D gene: .
CDR3 protein: CSARDTGRNGYTF
CDR3 DNA: TGCAGTGCTAGAGATACGGGCCGAAATGGCTACACCTTC

V gene: TRBV6-5
clone size: .
J gene: TRBJ2-7
D gene: .
CDR3 protein: CASSYLKSSYEQYF
CDR3 DNA: TGTGCCAGCAGTTACCTGAAGAGCTCCTACGAGCAGTACTTC

V gene: TRBV7-2
clone size: .
J gene: TRBJ2-1
D gene: TRBD2
CDR3 protein: CASSLVGTSGMDEQFF
CDR3 DNA: TGTGCCAGCAGCTTAGTCGGGACTAGCGGCATGGATGAGCAGTTCTTC

V gene: TRBV10-3
clone size: few
J gene: TRBJ2-3
D gene: .
CDR3 protein: CAISGPGPDIVTDTQYF
CDR3 DNA: TGTGCCATCAGTGGGCCGGGACCCGACATAGTAACAGATACGCAGTATTTT

V gene: TRBV10-3
clone size: .
J gene: TRBJ2-3
D gene: .
CDR3 protein: CAISLLGGAQGDTQYF
CDR3 DNA: TGTGCCATCAGTCTTCTGGGGGGGGCGCAAGGAGATACGCAGTATTTT

V gene: TRBV24-1
clone size: .
J gene: TRBJ2-5
D gene: .
CDR3 protein: CATSGRSRQGGSPETQYF
CDR3 DNA: TGTGCCACCAGTGGCCGAAGTCGGCAGGGCGGAAGCCCGGAGACCCAGTACTTC

V gene: TRBV29-1
clone size: .
J gene: TRBJ2-3
D gene: TRBD1
CDR3 protein: CSVEGDRGTDTQYF
CDR3 DNA: TGCAGCGTTGAGGGGGACAGGGGCACAGATACGCAGTATTTT

V gene: TRBV10-3
clone size: .
J gene: TRBJ2-7
D gene: TRBD2
CDR3 protein: CAIGTSGGYEQYF
CDR3 DNA: TGTGCCATAGGGACTAGCGGGGGCTACGAGCAGTACTTC

V gene: TRBV6-1
clone size: .
J gene: TRBJ2-1
D gene: TRBD2
CDR3 protein: CASSEGTSGRPYNEQFF
CDR3 DNA: TGTGCCAGCAGTGAAGGAACTAGCGGGAGACCCTACAATGAGCAGTTCTTC

V gene: TRBV3-1
clone size: .
J gene: TRBJ2-1
D gene: .
CDR3 protein: CASSHTSYNEQFF
CDR3 DNA: TGTGCCAGCAGCCACACCTCCTACAATGAGCAGTTCTTC

V gene: TRBV20-1
clone size: .
J gene: TRBJ2-1
D gene: TRBD2
CDR3 protein: CSADRLAGIDSYNGQFF
CDR3 DNA: TGCAGTGCGGATCGACTAGCGGGAATTGACTCCTACAATGGGCAGTTCTTC

V gene: TRBV28
clone size: .
J gene: TRBJ1-1
D gene: .
CDR3 protein: CASTQIGTMNTEAFF
CDR3 DNA: TGTGCCAGCACCCAGATCGGGACAATGAACACTGAAGCTTTCTTT

V gene: TRBV7-9
clone size: .
J gene: TRBJ1-1
D gene: .
CDR3 protein: CASSTVDSSTEAFF
CDR3 DNA: TGTGCCAGCAGCACTGTCGACAGTTCCACTGAAGCTTTCTTT

V gene: TRBV25-1
clone size: .
J gene: TRBJ1-4
D gene: TRBD1
CDR3 protein: CASSEGGRGQGEKLFF
CDR3 DNA: TGTGCCAGCAGTGAAGGGGGGAGGGGGCAGGGTGAAAAACTGTTTTTT

V gene: TRBV6-5
clone size: .
J gene: TRBJ1-1
D gene: .
CDR3 protein: CAIEGGGRRTEAFF
CDR3 DNA: TGTGCCATCGAGGGGGGGGGGCGGCGGACTGAAGCTTTCTTT

V gene: TRBV7-2
clone size: .
J gene: TRBJ2-7
D gene: TRBD2
CDR3 protein: CASSTGLSSYEQYF
CDR3 DNA: TGTGCCAGCAGCACGGGACTAAGCTCCTACGAGCAGTACTTC

V gene: TRBV5-1
clone size: .
J gene: TRBJ2-5
D gene: .
CDR3 protein: CASSLLSRGNQETQYF
CDR3 DNA: TGCGCCAGCAGCTTGCTCTCCAGGGGAAACCAAGAGACCCAGTACTTC

V gene: TRBV5-1
clone size: .
J gene: TRBJ2-2
D gene: TRBD2
CDR3 protein: CASSLASGGAENTGELFF
CDR3 DNA: TGCGCCAGCAGCTTGGCTAGCGGGGGGGCCGAGAACACCGGGGAGCTGTTTTTT

V gene: TRBV20-1
clone size: .
J gene: TRBJ2-3
D gene: .
CDR3 protein: CSARDLVPLARITDTQYF
CDR3 DNA: TGCAGTGCTAGAGACCTAGTTCCTCTAGCGAGAATCACAGATACGCAGTATTTT

V gene: TRBV2
clone size: few
J gene: TRBJ2-3
D gene: TRBD1
CDR3 protein: CASRTGGGRYAYF
CDR3 DNA: TGTGCCAGCAGGACAGGGGGCGGCAGATACGCGTATTTT

V gene: TRBV12-3/TRBV12-4
clone size: many
J gene: TRBJ2-3
D gene: TRBD1
CDR3 protein: CASTPQGQGRYAYF
CDR3 DNA: TGTGCCAGCACCCCCCAAGGACAGGGACGATACGCGTATTTT

V gene: TRBV29-1
clone size: .
J gene: TRBJ2-7
D gene: .
CDR3 protein: CSVSRLRGAGNEQYF
CDR3 DNA: TGCAGCGTGTCAAGGCTTCGGGGGGCGGGGAACGAGCAGTACTTC

V gene: TRBV9
clone size: .
J gene: TRBJ2-7
D gene: .
CDR3 protein: CASSVAFSAGTYEQYF
CDR3 DNA: TGTGCCAGCAGCGTAGCTTTTTCGGCGGGAACCTACGAGCAGTACTTC

V gene: TRBV2
clone size: few
J gene: TRBJ2-7
D gene: .
CDR3 protein: CASAGRGEQYF
CDR3 DNA: TGTGCCAGCGCTGGAAGGGGCGAGCAGTACTTC

V gene: TRBV2
clone size: many
J gene: TRBJ2-7
D gene: .
CDR3 protein: CASSDVGIYEQYF
CDR3 DNA: TGTGCCAGCAGTGACGTAGGAATATACGAGCAGTACTTC

V gene: TRBV27
clone size: few
J gene: TRBJ2-5
D gene: TRBD2
CDR3 protein: CASTRGDSAGFESQYF
CDR3 DNA: TGTGCCAGCACCCGGGGGGACTCAGCGGGCTTTGAGAGCCAGTACTTC

V gene: TRBV6-4
clone size: .
J gene: TRBJ2-7
D gene: TRBD1
CDR3 protein: CASSKNRGPSSYNEQYF
CDR3 DNA: TGTGCCAGCAGTAAAAACAGGGGGCCTAGCTCCTACAATGAGCAGTACTTC

V gene: TRBV5-1
clone size: .
J gene: TRBJ2-6
D gene: TRBD1
CDR3 protein: CASSRGTGQPGANVLTF
CDR3 DNA: TGCGCCAGCAGCCGTGGGACAGGGCAACCTGGGGCCAACGTCCTGACTTTC

V gene: TRBV12-3/TRBV12-4
clone size: .
J gene: TRBJ2-3
D gene: .
CDR3 protein: CATSIRATDTQYF
CDR3 DNA: TGTGCCACTTCTATAAGGGCCACAGATACGCAGTATTTT

V gene: TRBV28
clone size: few
J gene: TRBJ1-6
D gene: .
CDR3 protein: CASSLADSPLHF
CDR3 DNA: TGTGCCAGCAGTTTGGCAGACTCACCCCTCCACTTT

V gene: TRBV7-9
clone size: many
J gene: TRBJ1-4
D gene: TRBD1
CDR3 protein: CASSPSDRVNEKLFF
CDR3 DNA: TGTGCCAGCAGCCCCAGCGACAGGGTAAATGAAAAACTGTTTTTT

V gene: TRBV6-7
clone size: few
J gene: TRBJ2-4
D gene: .
CDR3 protein: CASSYPPGWPGWKNIQYF
CDR3 DNA: TGTGCCAGCAGTTATCCCCCCGGGTGGCCGGGGTGGAAAAACATTCAGTACTTC

V gene: TRBV21-1
clone size: .
J gene: TRBJ2-3
D gene: .
CDR3 protein: CASSRRECGTGLSDTQYF
CDR3 DNA: TGTGCCAGCAGCCGACGGGAATGTGGGACAGGGTTATCAGATACGCAGTATTTT

V gene: TRBV9
clone size: .
J gene: TRBJ2-7
D gene: TRBD2
CDR3 protein: CASSGVAGLAVHEQYF
CDR3 DNA: TGTGCCAGCAGCGGTGTGGCTGGACTAGCGGTCCACGAGCAGTACTTC

V gene: TRBV4-2
clone size: .
J gene: TRBJ1-5
D gene: .
CDR3 protein: CASSQELGHESAPQHF
CDR3 DNA: TGTGCCAGCAGCCAAGAATTAGGACACGAAAGTGCGCCCCAGCATTTT

V gene: TRBV6-6
clone size: .
J gene: TRBJ1-1
D gene: .
CDR3 protein: CASSYSVGGARSEAFF
CDR3 DNA: TGTGCCAGCAGTTACTCTGTCGGGGGGGCTCGGTCTGAAGCTTTCTTT

V gene: TRBV6-1
clone size: few
J gene: TRBJ2-1
D gene: .
CDR3 protein: CASRAMEYNEQFF
CDR3 DNA: TGTGCCAGCAGGGCCATGGAGTACAATGAGCAGTTCTTC

V gene: TRBV5-1
clone size: .
J gene: TRBJ2-3
D gene: .
CDR3 protein: CTSSFYSADTQYF
CDR3 DNA: TGCACCAGCAGCTTCTATAGCGCAGATACGCAGTATTTT

V gene: TRBV30
clone size: .
J gene: TRBJ2-1
D gene: TRBD2
CDR3 protein: CAWIGTSGDRRTQFF
CDR3 DNA: TGTGCCTGGATTGGGACTAGCGGGGACCGGCGGACCCAGTTCTTC

V gene: TRBV20-1
clone size: .
J gene: TRBJ1-4
D gene: TRBD1
CDR3 protein: CSARDGQGIGKLFF
CDR3 DNA: TGCAGTGCTAGAGATGGACAGGGGATCGGAAAACTGTTTTTT

V gene: TRBV3-1
clone size: .
J gene: TRBJ2-1
D gene: .
CDR3 protein: CAGSLTRTGEQFF
CDR3 DNA: TGTGCCGGCAGCTTGACCCGAACCGGTGAGCAGTTCTTC

V gene: TRBV24-1
clone size: .
J gene: TRBJ2-1
D gene: TRBD2
CDR3 protein: CAASDPAGGPNEQFF
CDR3 DNA: TGTGCCGCCAGTGACCCAGCGGGAGGGCCTAATGAGCAGTTCTTC

V gene: TRBV7-3
clone size: .
J gene: TRBJ2-7
D gene: TRBD1
CDR3 protein: CASSSGQGANEQYF
CDR3 DNA: TGTGCCAGCAGCTCGGGACAGGGGGCAAACGAGCAGTACTTC

V gene: TRBV29-1
clone size: .
J gene: TRBJ2-1
D gene: TRBD1
CDR3 protein: CSTRQGNEQFF
CDR3 DNA: TGCAGCACAAGACAGGGCAATGAGCAGTTCTTC

V gene: TRBV7-2
clone size: once
J gene: TRBJ1-2
D gene: .
CDR3 protein: CASSLVPGFSNYGYTF
CDR3 DNA: TGTGCCAGCAGCTTAGTCCCAGGGTTTTCTAACTATGGCTACACCTTC

V gene: TRBV29-1
clone size: .
J gene: TRBJ2-5
D gene: TRBD2
CDR3 protein: CSVVGLAGLGETQYF
CDR3 DNA: TGCAGCGTAGTGGGACTAGCGGGACTAGGGGAGACCCAGTACTTC

V gene: TRBV30
clone size: few
J gene: TRBJ1-2
D gene: TRBD1
CDR3 protein: CAWSPLPGQGYGYTF
CDR3 DNA: TGTGCCTGGAGTCCCCTCCCCGGACAGGGCTATGGCTACACCTTC

V gene: TRBV20-1
clone size: .
J gene: TRBJ2-7
D gene: .
CDR3 protein: CSARDLARGDYEQYF
CDR3 DNA: TGCAGTGCTAGAGACCTAGCGAGAGGGGACTACGAGCAGTACTTC

V gene: TRBV5-6
clone size: few
J gene: TRBJ2-1
D gene: .
CDR3 protein: CASSFVSYNEQFF
CDR3 DNA: TGTGCCAGCAGCTTCGTCTCATACAATGAGCAGTTCTTC

V gene: TRBV14
clone size: .
J gene: TRBJ1-6
D gene: TRBD1
CDR3 protein: CASSQDTGEYSPLHF
CDR3 DNA: TGTGCCAGCAGCCAAGATACAGGGGAGTATTCACCCCTCCACTTT